This is a list of T cell receptor beta chains from one sample in a study of CD8 T cells in ankylosing spondylitis. TCRdb processed the 5' RACE reads anew with MiXCR; each CDR3 protein has one entry. The sample carries some 300,000 distinct CDR3 sequences, roughly 20% recorded once. Sample: blood, either unsorted or a sorted T cell fraction (not recorded which). The receptors here all came from a female donor with ankylosing spondylitis or in good health (not recorded which). CDR3s include the opening cysteine and the closing phenylalanine or tryptophan. A D gene is named only where the DNA matches it firmly. Clone size is shown for a subset of rows, as once, few, many or a class of expanded clone.

j_gene,abundance,v_gene,d_gene,CDR3aa,CDR3nt
TRBJ2-1,many,TRBV9,NA,CASSVGEGEQFF,TGTGCCAGCAGCGTAGGAGAAGGCGAGCAGTTCTTC
TRBJ2-3,NA,TRBV6-5,TRBD1,CASSFGQATDTQYF,TGTGCCAGCAGTTTCGGACAGGCAACAGATACGCAGTATTTT
TRBJ2-3,few,TRBV27,TRBD1,CASSRGQGAWDTQYF,TGTGCCAGCAGCCGAGGACAGGGGGCTTGGGATACGCAGTATTTT
TRBJ2-2,NA,TRBV7-8,NA,CASSFKQGRGTGELFF,TGTGCCAGCAGCTTTAAACAGGGAAGGGGCACCGGGGAGCTGTTTTTT
TRBJ2-1,few,TRBV25-1,TRBD1,CASMGAGQGHNEQFF,TGTGCCAGCATGGGGGCGGGACAGGGGCACAATGAGCAGTTCTTC
TRBJ1-2,many,TRBV7-2,NA,CASSLAEGSYTF,TGTGCCAGCAGCTTAGCGGAGGGTAGCTACACCTTC
TRBJ1-1,NA,TRBV7-2,TRBD1,CASSLGGQGRAFF,TGTGCCAGCAGCTTAGGGGGACAGGGTCGGGCTTTCTTT
TRBJ1-1,few,TRBV29-1,NA,CSVEKGGTLMNTEAFF,TGCAGCGTTGAAAAAGGGGGGACCCTAATGAACACTGAAGCTTTCTTT
TRBJ2-3,NA,TRBV20-1,NA,CSARGPLGDTQYF,TGCAGTGCTAGAGGACCACTTGGGGATACGCAGTATTTT
TRBJ2-7,NA,TRBV15,TRBD2,CATSTHSGRGHEQYF,TGTGCCACCAGCACCCATAGCGGGAGGGGCCACGAGCAGTACTTC
TRBJ2-7,few,TRBV12-3/TRBV12-4,NA,CASSLRIPGTYEQYF,TGTGCCAGCAGTTTAAGGATTCCGGGAACCTACGAGCAGTACTTC
TRBJ2-5,NA,TRBV30,TRBD2,CAWSVGLALQTQYF,TGTGCCTGGAGTGTCGGACTAGCCTTACAGACCCAGTACTTC
TRBJ2-3,few,TRBV5-1,NA,CASSARIGGDTQYF,TGCGCCAGCAGCGCCCGGATAGGTGGAGATACGCAGTATTTT
TRBJ1-1,NA,TRBV6-2/TRBV6-3,NA,CASSSRVTAFF,TGTGCCAGCAGTTCGAGGGTAACAGCTTTCTTT
TRBJ2-7,NA,TRBV6-2/TRBV6-3,TRBD2,CASSSAFPGGPGEQYF,TGTGCCAGCAGTTCCGCCTTTCCGGGAGGGCCGGGAGAGCAGTACTTC
TRBJ2-7,NA,TRBV20-1,NA,CSAKRQNYEQYF,TGCAGTGCCAAAAGACAGAACTACGAGCAGTACTTC
TRBJ1-2,NA,TRBV7-2,NA,CASSLARTNYGYTF,TGTGCCAGCAGCTTAGCGCGGACTAACTATGGCTACACCTTC
TRBJ2-1,NA,TRBV27,NA,CASSLFSSEQFF,TGTGCCAGCAGTTTATTTAGCAGTGAGCAGTTCTTC
TRBJ1-1,many,TRBV5-1,TRBD1,CASSYRGLDEMNTEAFF,TGCGCCAGCTCGTACAGGGGCTTGGATGAGATGAACACTGAAGCTTTCTTT
TRBJ2-1,many,TRBV27,TRBD2,CASSSHSSGRGNEQFF,TGTGCCAGCAGTTCTCACTCTAGCGGGAGAGGCAATGAGCAGTTCTTC